This T cell receptor (beta chain) is drawn from a study of blood T cell repertoires in COVID-19. Across the study: Specimens from acute and convalescent COVID-19 originated in the United States, Italy and Spain. T cells, B-cell-depleted T cells, or PBMCs provided the cDNA or gDNA that served as material.

Authors' processing steps: Amplifying reference gene primers gave estimates of nucleated cell counts. Libraries were prepared by immunoSEQ multiplex PCR; TCRdb keeps only in-frame clonotypes and omits some of them. Clone size and V and J calls were adopted from that table, with D and trimming inferred from the DNA. The sample lists around 500,000 clones, over 75% occurring once. V lost 4 bases to trimming and J lost 2 bases; unmatched junction nucleotides: 3. Germline V CDR1 and CDR2: LGHNA, YNFKEQ. The CDR3 consists of 16 residues. The chain is built from TRBV4-2 and TRBJ2-6; 9 positions match TRBD1. The specimen sequenced was peripheral blood. This sequence was found in a human donor in a cohort sampled during active COVID-19. The CDR3 bases are TGTGCCAGCAGCCCTACAGGGGGCACTGGGGCCAACGTCCTGACTTTC. Translating it yields CASSPTGGTGANVLTF.